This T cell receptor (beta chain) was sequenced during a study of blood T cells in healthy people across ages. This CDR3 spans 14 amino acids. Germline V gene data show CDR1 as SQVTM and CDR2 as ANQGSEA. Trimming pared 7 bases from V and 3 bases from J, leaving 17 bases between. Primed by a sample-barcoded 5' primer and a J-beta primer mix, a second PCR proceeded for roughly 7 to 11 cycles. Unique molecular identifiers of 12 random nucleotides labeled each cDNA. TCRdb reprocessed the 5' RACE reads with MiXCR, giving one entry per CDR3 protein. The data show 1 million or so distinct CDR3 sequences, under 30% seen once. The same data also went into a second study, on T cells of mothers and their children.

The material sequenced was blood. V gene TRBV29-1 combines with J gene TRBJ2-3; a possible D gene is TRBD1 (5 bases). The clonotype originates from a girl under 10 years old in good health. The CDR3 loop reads CSETQGEETDTQYF. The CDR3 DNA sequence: TGCAGCGAGACCCAGGGTGAAGAGACAGATACGCAGTATTTT.